This T cell receptor (beta chain) appears in the sequencing data of a study of shared clonotypes between healthy human individuals. Naive CD8 cells lacked CD45RO and underwent positive selection for CCR7, leaving out terminally differentiated effector memory CD45RA+ cells. Recent vaccinations or acute infections were absent in the healthy HIV-negative adult donors. All donors were Caucasian adults living in Nashville, Tennessee. Generated by immunoSEQ multiplex PCR, the TCRdb table keeps only in-frame clones and is missing some. The sample has a few million clones; about 94% are singletons. The clonotype originates from a man aged 18 to 29 in good health. Some clones in this sample may be carry-over from other donors' samples. Material: naive CD8+ T cells from PBMCs.

CDR3 DNA sequence: TGTGCCAGCGTTTCAAGTAATGACTACGAGCAGTACTTC. Its translation is CASVSSNDYEQYF. The V call is TRBV7-9, the J call TRBJ2-7; D is unresolved. CDR3 length: 13 residues. Trimming took 8 bases from V and 3 from J, leaving 14 bases between them. CDR1 SEHNR and CDR2 FQNEAQ come from the germline V gene (reference sequence).